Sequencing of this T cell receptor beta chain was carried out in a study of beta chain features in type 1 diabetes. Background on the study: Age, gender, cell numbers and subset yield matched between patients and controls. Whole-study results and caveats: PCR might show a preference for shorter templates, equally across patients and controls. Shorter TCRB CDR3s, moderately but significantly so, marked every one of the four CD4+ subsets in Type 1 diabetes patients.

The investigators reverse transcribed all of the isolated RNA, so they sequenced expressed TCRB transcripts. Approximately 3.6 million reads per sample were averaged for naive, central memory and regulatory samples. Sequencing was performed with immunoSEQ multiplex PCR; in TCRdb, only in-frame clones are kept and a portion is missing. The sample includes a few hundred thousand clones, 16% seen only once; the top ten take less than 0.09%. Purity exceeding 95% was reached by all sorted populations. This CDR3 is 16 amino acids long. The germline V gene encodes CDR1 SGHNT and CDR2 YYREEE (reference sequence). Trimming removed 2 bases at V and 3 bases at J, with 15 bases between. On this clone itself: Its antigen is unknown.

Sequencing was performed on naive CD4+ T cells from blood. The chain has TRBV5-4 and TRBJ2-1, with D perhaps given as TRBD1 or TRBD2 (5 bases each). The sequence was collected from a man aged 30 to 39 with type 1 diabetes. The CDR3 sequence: CASSFRDPYDYNEQFF. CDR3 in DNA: TGTGCCAGCAGCTTCCGGGACCCCTATGACTACAATGAGCAGTTCTTC.